One and the same sample provided the 13 T cell receptor beta chains below, sequenced in a study of cytomegalovirus exposure and HLA in healthy donors. In the PCR, 60 Vbeta and 13 Jbeta primers were used. Here immunoSEQ multiplex PCR was the method, and the copy in TCRdb shows in-frame clones only, minus some. This table lists approximately 190,000 clones. Material: PBMCs. These receptors came from a man aged 25 to 40 in good health and CMV-seronegative.

The chain is built from TRBV6-5 and TRBJ1-4; 12 nucleotides align to TRBD1. With 5 bases clipped from V and 8 bases from J, the junction kept 3 bases outside the gene matches. The CDR3 consists of 14 residues. In germline, CDR1 is MNHEY, CDR2 SVGAGI. The chain's CDR3 is CASSGTGGGEKLFF. The CDR3 coding sequence is TGTGCCAGCAGTGGGACAGGGGGCGGAGAAAAACTGTTTTTT.

This rearrangement joins TRBV5-1 to TRBJ1-1; TRBD1 is a possible D gene (5 bases). CDR3 length: 16 amino acids. V lost 4 bases, J lost 1 base, and 17 bases lay in between. Germline CDR1 SGHRS, CDR2 YFSETQ. CDR3 bases: TGCGCCAGCAGCAGGGGCCTCCCAGGCCAGAACACTGAAGCTTTCTTT. It specifies CASSRGLPGQNTEAFF.

The chain joins TRBV7-3 to TRBJ2-7, with TRBD1 matching over 7 bases. CDR1 is SGHTA and CDR2 is FQGTGA in the germline V gene. The CDR3 covers 13 residues. The V gene end was trimmed by 4 bases and the J gene end by 5 bases; junction bases not matched to a gene: 5. The CDR3 nucleotides read TGTGCCAGCAGCTCACTCGGGACAGACGAGCAGTACTTC. Translating it yields CASSSLGTDEQYF.

The chain combines TRBV15 with TRBJ1-1; D is uncertain. Trimming took off 4 bases at V and 1 base at J, with 16 bases between the two ends. Germline CDR1 reads LNHNV; CDR2 reads YYDKDF (reference sequence). The CDR3 totals 16 residues. CDR3 in amino acids: CATSKPVGSGNTEAFF. The CDR3 DNA reads as TGTGCCACCAGCAAGCCTGTGGGTTCAGGGAACACTGAAGCTTTCTTT.

The rearrangement links TRBV19 to TRBJ2-1; TRBD2 aligns across 9 bases. In germline, CDR1 is LNHDA, CDR2 SQIVND (reference sequence). V lost 2 bases and J lost 5; bases outside the gene matches: 16. The CDR3 is 19 residues long. CDR3 bases: TGTGCCAGTAGTATATTCTGGGGGGTAGCGGGAGAGGGGGACAATGAGCAGTTCTTC. This translates into CASSIFWGVAGEGDNEQFF. Using reference TRBV19 and TRBJ2-1 for the parts outside the CDR3, the full variable domain is DGGITQSPKYLFRKEGQNVTLSCEQNLNHDAMYWYRQDPGQGLRLIYYSQIVNDFQKGDIAEGYSVSREKKESFPLTVTSAQKNPTAFYLCASSIFWGVAGEGDNEQFFGPGTRLTVL.

This chain uses TRBV11-2 with TRBJ2-7; 8 nucleotides line up with TRBD2. The CDR3 sequence is 18 residues long. CDR1 and CDR2 (germline): SGHAT, FQNNGV. The J segment lost 0 bases and the V segment lost 4 bases, leaving 14 bases of the junction unmatched. CDR3 protein: CASSSGLSSGDSSYEQYF. The CDR3 region has the DNA TGTGCCAGCAGCTCTGGCCTTAGTAGCGGGGATTCCTCCTACGAGCAGTACTTC.

The chain has TRBV2 and TRBJ2-2; 9 bases line up with TRBD1. The CDR3 length is 19 residues. Losses at the gene ends were 6 bases for V and 7 bases for J; bases not matched to a gene: 21. Germline CDR1 is SNHLY and CDR2 is FYNNEI. CDR3 sequence: CASSLAAGTGKEDGGELFF. The CDR3 DNA sequence: TGTGCCAGCAGCCTCGCCGCCGGGACAGGGAAGGAGGATGGCGGGGAGCTGTTTTTT.

The chain has TRBV11-3 and TRBJ1-2, with 10 bases fitting TRBD1. After removal of 5 bases from V and 2 bases from J, the junction contained 5 bases not matched to a gene. This CDR3 comprises 15 residues. Germline-derived CDR1 and CDR2 are SGHNT and YENEEA. CDR3 amino acids: CASSPGTGVNYGYTF. CDR3 sequence (DNA): TGTGCCAGCAGCCCCGGGACAGGGGTAAACTATGGCTACACCTTC. Based on the CDR3 plus reference TRBV11-3 and TRBJ1-2, the full variable domain is EAGVVQSPRYKIIEKKQPVAFWCNPISGHNTLYWYLQNLGQGPELLIRYENEEAVDDSQLPKDRFSAERLKGVDSTLKIQPAELGDSAVYLCASSPGTGVNYGYTFGSGTRLTVV.

The chain recombines TRBV18 with TRBJ1-2; 8 nucleotides agree with TRBD1. Germline V gives CDR1 KGHSH, CDR2 LQKENI. Trimming took 6 bases from V and 1 from J; bases not matched to a gene: 10. There are 16 residues in the CDR3. CDR3 amino acids: CASSKEGQGGNYGYTF. The CDR3 nucleotides read TGTGCCAGCTCCAAGGAAGGACAGGGTGGTAACTATGGCTACACCTTC.

The genes are TRBV11-2 and TRBJ1-4; 8 bases agree with TRBD1. CDR3 size: 17 residues. Germline loops: CDR1 SGHAT, CDR2 FQNNGV. V trimming: 1 base; J trimming: 3 bases; junction bases outside the gene matches: 7. The DNA of the CDR3 is TGTGCCAGCAGCTTAGGGGCAGGGGGCCTATCTAATGAAAAACTGTTTTTT. The encoded protein is CASSLGAGGLSNEKLFF.

The J gene is TRBJ2-2, the V gene TRBV18, with a tentative D call TRBD2 (7 bases). From germline, CDR1 is KGHSH and CDR2 LQKENI. Trimming took off 1 base at V and 2 bases at J, with 11 bases between the two ends. The CDR3 length is 16 residues. CDR3 DNA: TGTGCCAGCTCACCACTAAGCGGGACAAACACCGGGGAGCTGTTTTTT. This sequence encodes CASSPLSGTNTGELFF.

The rearrangement joins TRBV9 to TRBJ1-5, with 11 bases that match TRBD1. Germline trimming cut 0 bases from V and 5 bases from J; bases unmatched to any gene: 1. Germline V gene lookup returns CDR1 SGDLS and CDR2 YYNGEE. The CDR3 sequence is 15 residues long. This chain's CDR3 is CASSVEGQGDQPQHF. In DNA, the CDR3 is TGTGCCAGCAGCGTAGAGGGACAGGGGGATCAGCCCCAGCATTTT.

This sequence joins TRBV18 and TRBJ2-6; D not resolved. The CDR3 loop spans 15 amino acids. Trimming took off 3 bases at V and 2 bases at J, with 8 bases between the two ends. The germline V gene has CDR1 KGHSH and CDR2 LQKENI. The CDR3 region has the DNA TGTGCCAGCTCACCGGGCGTTGCTGGGGCCAACGTCCTGACTTTC. Translated: CASSPGVAGANVLTF.